This TCR beta chain was documented in a study of shared clonotypes between healthy human individuals. Naive CD8 cells, CD45RO-negative and positively selected for CCR7, excluded terminally differentiated effector memory CD45RA+ cells. Donors were Caucasian adults residing in Nashville, Tennessee, USA. Genomic DNA (from each subset) was split evenly across several immunoSEQ plates. Here immunoSEQ multiplex PCR was the method, and the copy in TCRdb shows in-frame clones only, minus some. The repertoire consists of 760,000 or so clones, with roughly 96% occurring once and the leading ten covering under 0.3%. Trimming at V came to 4 bases and at J to 6 bases, leaving 9 bases not matched to a gene. CDR1 and CDR2 from the germline V gene are SEHNR and FQNEAQ (reference sequence). The CDR3 consists of 15 residues.

The receptor was isolated from a man younger than 45 in good health. Sequencing was done on a sample of naive CD8+ T cells sorted from blood. The chain has TRBV7-9 and TRBJ2-5; 9 bases align to TRBD1. The CDR3 coding sequence is TGTGCCAGCAGCTCCCGGGACAGGGTTATGAAGACCCAGTACTTC. Its protein is CASSSRDRVMKTQYF.